The clone carrying this T cell receptor beta chain has at least ten counts. As yet, its antigen is unknown. The library was built from 400 ng RNA with molecular barcoded adaptors for alpha/delta and beta/gamma chains. TCRdb passed the reads through MiXCR, listing each CDR3 protein once. The repertoire consists of fewer than 35,000 distinct CDR3 sequences, with approximately 18% occurring once and the leading ten covering around 16%. This CDR3 is built from 13 residues. In germline, CDR1 is KGHDR, CDR2 SFDVKD. V was cut by 10 bases and J by 5 bases, with 15 bases left in between. The sample comes from a study of read filtering for tumor transcriptome and immune sequencing. About the research overall: Mean patient age was roughly 66 years, range about 45 to 85; around 17 male, 14 female. Revised staging placed roughly eight patients in R-ISS I, 15 to 20 in II, more than 5 in III.

Study-level results: This fraction held mixed bone marrow immune cells after CD138-negative sorting. RNA-seq captured clonotypes less deeply and reliably than IR-seq.

This receptor was taken from a donor at least 40 years old with multiple myeloma. What was sequenced was a population of CD138-negative cells sorted from bone marrow. V and J are TRBV24-1 and TRBJ2-3; a possible D gene is TRBD1 (5 bases). The DNA for the CDR3 is TGTGCCACTAACGAAGGGGATAGAGATACGCAGTATTTT. Translated: CATNEGDRDTQYF.